The 6 T cell receptor beta chains below all came from one sample that was sequenced in a study of blood T cell repertoires in COVID-19. Repertoires were generated with immunoSEQ multiplex PCR, while TCRdb's copy carries only in-frame clones and drops some. The table shows about 220,000 clones, with 90% occurring only once. Sequenced: PBMCs or T cells enriched from blood (not recorded which). All receptors come from a man under 40 who had been exposed to COVID-19.

V and J are TRBV28 and TRBJ2-7; 8 bases align to TRBD2. CDR3 length equals 14 residues. Germline V gene sequence: CDR1 MDHEN, CDR2 SYDVKM. The ends lost 8 bases at V and 7 bases at J; junction bases unmatched: 13. For the CDR3, the DNA is TGTGCCAGCCACCTCGGGGGGGCCTCTCGGGAGCAGTACTTC. Protein product: CASHLGGASREQYF. The whole variable domain, remainder taken from reference TRBV28 and TRBJ2-7, is DVKVTQSSRYLVKRTGEKVFLECVQDMDHENMFWYRQDPGLGLRLIYFSYDVKMKEKGDIPEGYSVSREKKERFSLILESASTNQTSMYLCASHLGGASREQYFGPGTRLTVT.

The chain joins TRBV7-2 to TRBJ2-7; 10 bases match TRBD2. V trimming: 4 bases; J trimming: 4 bases; junction bases outside the gene matches: 7. Germline V gene data show CDR1 as SGHTA and CDR2 as FQGNSA. This CDR3 comprises 15 residues. In DNA form, the CDR3 reads TGTGCCAGCAGCTCGACCAGCGGGGGGGAATACGAGCAGTACTTC. Translating it yields CASSSTSGGEYEQYF.

The CDR3 region is CASSLGSGGEKLFF. In DNA form, the CDR3 reads TGTGCCAGCAGCTTAGGGTCGGGAGGGGAAAAACTGTTTTTT. The V gene is TRBV7-9, the J gene TRBJ1-4; D is undetermined. V was clipped by 1 base and J by 8 bases, with 11 bases between them. Germline V gene sequence: CDR1 SEHNR, CDR2 FQNEAQ (reference sequence). The CDR3 runs 14 residues.

The chain uses TRBV30 and TRBJ1-2; D may be TRBD1 (5 bases). Per the germline V gene, CDR1 is GTSNPN and CDR2 is SVGIG (reference sequence). The CDR3 totals 11 residues. Trimming shortened V by 0 bases and J by 8 bases, and 7 bases separated the two germline ends. The chain's CDR3 is CAWSVGVGYTF. CDR3 in DNA: TGTGCCTGGAGTGTAGGGGTAGGCTACACCTTC. Supplemented by reference TRBV30 and TRBJ1-2, the full variable domain reads SQTIHQWPATLVQPVGSPLSLECTVEGTSNPNLYWYRQAAGRGLQLLFYSVGIGQISSEVPQNLSASRPQDRQFILSSKKLLLSDSGFYLCAWSVGVGYTFGSGTRLTVV.

CDR3 bases: TGTGCTAGTGGTTTAGTGGTTCTGGGACAATACACAGATACGCAGTATTTT. It translates to CASGLVVLGQYTDTQYF. The J gene is TRBJ2-3, the V gene TRBV12-5, with TRBD1 as a possible D gene (6 bases). The V gene lost 3 bases and the J gene lost 2 bases, with 18 bases spanning the gap. Germline V gene data show CDR1 as LGHNT and CDR2 as FRNRAP. The CDR3 has 17 amino acids. Based on the CDR3 plus reference TRBV12-5 and TRBJ2-3, the full variable domain is DARVTQTPRHKVTEMGQEVTMRCQPILGHNTVFWYRQTMMQGLELLAYFRNRAPLDDSGMPKDRFSAEMPDATLATLKIQPSEPRDSAVYFCASGLVVLGQYTDTQYFGPGTRLTVL.

The V and J genes are TRBV9 and TRBJ1-2, with D maybe TRBD1 (5 bases). CDR3 length equals 13 residues. Per the germline V gene, CDR1 is SGDLS and CDR2 is YYNGEE. The V and J ends lost 3 bases and 5 bases respectively, with 11 bases between them. The CDR3 nucleotides are TGTGCCAGCAGCGGATGGGAGGGGTATGGCTACACCTTC. Translating it yields CASSGWEGYGYTF.